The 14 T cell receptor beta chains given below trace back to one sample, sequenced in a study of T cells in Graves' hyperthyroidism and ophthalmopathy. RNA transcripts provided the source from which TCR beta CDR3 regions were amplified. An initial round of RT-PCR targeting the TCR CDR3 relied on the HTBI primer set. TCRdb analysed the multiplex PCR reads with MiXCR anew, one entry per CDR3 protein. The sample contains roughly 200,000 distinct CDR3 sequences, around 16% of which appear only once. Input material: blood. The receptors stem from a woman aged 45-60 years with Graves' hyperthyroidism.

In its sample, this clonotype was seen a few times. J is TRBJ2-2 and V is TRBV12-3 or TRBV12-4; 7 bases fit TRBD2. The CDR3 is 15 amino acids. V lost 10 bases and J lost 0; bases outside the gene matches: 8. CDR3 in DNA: TGTGCCACAAAGGGCGCGGGAGCGAACACCGGGGAGCTGTTTTTT. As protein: CATKGAGANTGELFF.

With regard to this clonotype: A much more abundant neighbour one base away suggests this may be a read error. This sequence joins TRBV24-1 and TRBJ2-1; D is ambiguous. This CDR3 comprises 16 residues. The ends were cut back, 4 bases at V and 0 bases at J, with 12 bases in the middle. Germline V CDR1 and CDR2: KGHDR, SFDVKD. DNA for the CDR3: TGTGCCACCAGTGACCGGGCCGCAAGCTCCTACAATGAGCAGTTCTTC. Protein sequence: CATSDRAASSYNEQFF.

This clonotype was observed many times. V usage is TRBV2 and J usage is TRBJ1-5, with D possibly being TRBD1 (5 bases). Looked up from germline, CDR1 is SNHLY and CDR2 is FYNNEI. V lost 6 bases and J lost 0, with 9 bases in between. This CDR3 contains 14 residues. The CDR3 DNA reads TGTGCCAGCAGCCGGGACGGTAGCAATCAGCCCCAGCATTTT. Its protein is CASSRDGSNQPQHF.

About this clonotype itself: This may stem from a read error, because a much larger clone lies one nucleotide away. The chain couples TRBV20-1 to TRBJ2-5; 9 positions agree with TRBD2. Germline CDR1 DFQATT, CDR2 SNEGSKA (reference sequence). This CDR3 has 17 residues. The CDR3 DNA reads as TGCAGTGCTAGAGTCCCGACTAGCGGAGCCTTCCAAGAGACCCAGCACTTC. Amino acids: CSARVPTSGAFQETQHF.

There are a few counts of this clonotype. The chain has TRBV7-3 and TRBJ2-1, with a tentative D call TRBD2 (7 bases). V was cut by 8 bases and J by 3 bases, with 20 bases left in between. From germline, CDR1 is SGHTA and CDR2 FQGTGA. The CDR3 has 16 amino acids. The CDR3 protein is CASSGKQGGGYNEQFF. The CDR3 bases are TGTGCCAGCTCAGGGAAGCAGGGAGGGGGCTACAATGAGCAGTTCTTC.

The chain's CDR3 is CASSLGDRGGYTF. For the CDR3, the DNA is TGTGCCAGCAGCCTGGGGGACAGGGGTGGCTACACCTTC. V and J are TRBV7-9 and TRBJ1-2; TRBD1 agrees at 10 bases. CDR3 length: 13 amino acids. V was clipped by 5 bases and J by 7 bases; unmatched bases: 4. CDR1 is SEHNR, CDR2 FQNEAQ, per germline (reference sequence).

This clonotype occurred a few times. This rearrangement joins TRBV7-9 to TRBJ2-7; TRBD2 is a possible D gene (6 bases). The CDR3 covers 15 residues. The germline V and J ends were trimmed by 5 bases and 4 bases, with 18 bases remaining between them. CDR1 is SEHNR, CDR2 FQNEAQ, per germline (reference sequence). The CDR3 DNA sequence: TGTGCCAGCAGCCCGCAATCTGGGACTGAATACGAGCAGTACTTC. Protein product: CASSPQSGTEYEQYF.

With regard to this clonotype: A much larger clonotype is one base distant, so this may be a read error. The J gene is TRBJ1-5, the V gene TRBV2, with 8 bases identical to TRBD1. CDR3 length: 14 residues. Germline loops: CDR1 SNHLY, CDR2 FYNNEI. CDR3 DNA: TGTGCCAGCAAGGGACAGGTTTTTGGTCAGCCCCGGCATTTT. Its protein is CASKGQVFGQPRHF.

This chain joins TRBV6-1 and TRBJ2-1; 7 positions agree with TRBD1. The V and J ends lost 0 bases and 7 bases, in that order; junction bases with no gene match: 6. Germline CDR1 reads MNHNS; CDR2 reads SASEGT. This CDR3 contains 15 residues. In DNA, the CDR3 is TGTGCCAGCAGTGAAGCGCAACAGGGGTTGAATGAGCAGTTCTTC. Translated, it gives CASSEAQQGLNEQFF.

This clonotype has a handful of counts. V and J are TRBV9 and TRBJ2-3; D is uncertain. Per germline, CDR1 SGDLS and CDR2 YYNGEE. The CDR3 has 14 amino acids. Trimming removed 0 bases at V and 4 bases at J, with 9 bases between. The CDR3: CASSVGPAPDTQYF. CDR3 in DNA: TGTGCCAGCAGCGTAGGGCCAGCCCCAGATACGCAGTATTTT.

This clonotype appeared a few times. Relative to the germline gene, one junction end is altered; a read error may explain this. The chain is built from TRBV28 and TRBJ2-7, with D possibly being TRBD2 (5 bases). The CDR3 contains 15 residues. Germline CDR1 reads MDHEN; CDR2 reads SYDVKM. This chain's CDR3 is CTSSLGETGSYEQYF. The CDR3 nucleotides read TGTACCAGCAGTTTGGGTGAAACGGGGTCCTACGAGCAGTACTTC.

In DNA, the CDR3 is TGTGCCAGCAGCTTAACTGAGGACAGGGCGAAGTACTTC. Encoded protein: CASSLTEDRAKYF. This chain connects TRBV7-3 to TRBJ2-5; 8 nucleotides line up with TRBD1. The CDR3 extends over 13 amino acids. Unmatched junction bases numbered 6, after V lost 0 bases and J lost 12 bases. Looked up from germline, CDR1 is SGHTA and CDR2 is FQGTGA.

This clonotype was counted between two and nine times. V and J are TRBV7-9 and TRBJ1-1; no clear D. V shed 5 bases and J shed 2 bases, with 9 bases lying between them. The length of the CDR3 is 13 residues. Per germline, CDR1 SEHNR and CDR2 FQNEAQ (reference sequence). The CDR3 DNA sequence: TGTGCCAGCAGCCGTAAGGGAAACACTGAAGCTTTCTTT. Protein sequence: CASSRKGNTEAFF.

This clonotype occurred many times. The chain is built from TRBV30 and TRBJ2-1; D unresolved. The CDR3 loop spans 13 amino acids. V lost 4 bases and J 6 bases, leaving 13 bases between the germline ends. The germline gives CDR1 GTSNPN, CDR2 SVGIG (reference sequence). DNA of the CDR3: TGTGCCTGGATGATGGGTGTTAGCAATGAGCAGTTCTTC. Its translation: CAWMMGVSNEQFF.